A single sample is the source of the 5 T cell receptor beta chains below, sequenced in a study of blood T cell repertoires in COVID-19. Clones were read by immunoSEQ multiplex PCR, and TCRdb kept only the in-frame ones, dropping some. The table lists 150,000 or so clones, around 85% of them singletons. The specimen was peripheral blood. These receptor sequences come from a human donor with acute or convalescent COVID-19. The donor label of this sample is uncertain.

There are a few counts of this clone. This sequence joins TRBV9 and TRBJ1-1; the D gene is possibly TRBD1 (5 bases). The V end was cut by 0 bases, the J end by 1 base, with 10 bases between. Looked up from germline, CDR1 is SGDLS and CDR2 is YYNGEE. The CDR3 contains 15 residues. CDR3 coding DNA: TGTGCCAGCAGCGTAGAAGGGGACTGGAACACTGAAGCTTTCTTT. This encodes CASSVEGDWNTEAFF.

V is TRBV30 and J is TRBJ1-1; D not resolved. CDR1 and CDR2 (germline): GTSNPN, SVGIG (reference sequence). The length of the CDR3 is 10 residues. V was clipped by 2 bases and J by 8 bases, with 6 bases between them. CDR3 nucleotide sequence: TGTGCCTGGAGTACTTTAGAAGCTTTCTTT. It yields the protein CAWSTLEAFF.

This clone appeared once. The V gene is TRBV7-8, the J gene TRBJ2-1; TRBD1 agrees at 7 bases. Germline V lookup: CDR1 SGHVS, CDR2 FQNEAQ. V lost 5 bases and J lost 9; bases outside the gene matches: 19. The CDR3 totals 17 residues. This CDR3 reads CASSRHTSFWTGTEQFF. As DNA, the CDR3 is TGTGCCAGCAGCCGCCATACATCCTTCTGGACAGGTACTGAGCAGTTCTTC.

The CDR3 sequence is CASSLRLGTPSSGANVLTF. The CDR3 bases are TGTGCCAGCAGCTTACGGTTAGGGACACCTTCCTCTGGGGCCAACGTCCTGACTTTC. The V and J genes are TRBV11-2 and TRBJ2-6, with D possibly being TRBD1 (6 bases). The CDR3 covers 19 residues. The V end was cut by 2 bases, the J end by 0 bases, with 17 bases between. CDR1 is SGHAT and CDR2 is FQNNGV in the germline V gene.

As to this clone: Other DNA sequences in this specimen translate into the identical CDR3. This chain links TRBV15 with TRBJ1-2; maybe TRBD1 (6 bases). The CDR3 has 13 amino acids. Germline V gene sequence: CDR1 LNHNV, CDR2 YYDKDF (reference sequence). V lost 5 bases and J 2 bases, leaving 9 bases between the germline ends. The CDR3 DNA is TGTGCCACCAGCCCTGACAGGAACTATGGCTACACCTTC. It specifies CATSPDRNYGYTF.